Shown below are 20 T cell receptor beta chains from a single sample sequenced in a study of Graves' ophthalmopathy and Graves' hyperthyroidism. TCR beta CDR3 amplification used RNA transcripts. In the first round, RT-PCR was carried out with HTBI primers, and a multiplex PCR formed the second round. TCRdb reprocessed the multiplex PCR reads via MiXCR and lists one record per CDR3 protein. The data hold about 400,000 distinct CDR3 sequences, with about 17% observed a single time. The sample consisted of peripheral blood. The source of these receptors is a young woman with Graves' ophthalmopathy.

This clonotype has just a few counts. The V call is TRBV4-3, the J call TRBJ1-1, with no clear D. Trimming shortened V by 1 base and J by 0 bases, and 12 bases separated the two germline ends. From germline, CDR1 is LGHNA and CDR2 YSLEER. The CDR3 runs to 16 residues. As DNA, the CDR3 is TGCGCCAGCAGCCAAGGGCCCAGGCAGATGAACACTGAAGCTTTCTTT. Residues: CASSQGPRQMNTEAFF.

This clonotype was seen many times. CDR3 sequence: CASSYSYNSPLHF. The CDR3 region has the DNA TGTGCCAGCAGTTACAGCTATAATTCACCCCTCCACTTT. V and J are TRBV28 and TRBJ1-6; no clear D. The V and J ends lost 4 bases and 3 bases respectively, with 4 bases between them. CDR1 and CDR2 from the germline V gene are MDHEN and SYDVKM. CDR3 length equals 13 residues.

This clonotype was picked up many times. The DNA of the CDR3 is TGTGCCAGCAGTGAAATCTGGGGGCGGAGTGTAGGCGAGCAGTACTTC. Its translation is CASSEIWGRSVGEQYF. The rearrangement joins TRBV6-1 to TRBJ2-7; tentative D call: TRBD1 (6 bases). V dropped 2 bases and J dropped 6 bases, with 20 bases sitting between them. The CDR3 totals 16 residues. CDR1 is MNHNS and CDR2 is SASEGT in the germline V gene.

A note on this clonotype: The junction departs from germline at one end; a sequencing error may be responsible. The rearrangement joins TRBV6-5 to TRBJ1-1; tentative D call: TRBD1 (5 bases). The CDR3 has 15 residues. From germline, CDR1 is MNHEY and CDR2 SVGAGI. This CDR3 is CASSLSGGVNTEASF. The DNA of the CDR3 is TGTGCCAGCAGTTTGAGTGGAGGGGTGAACACTGAAGCTTCCTTT.

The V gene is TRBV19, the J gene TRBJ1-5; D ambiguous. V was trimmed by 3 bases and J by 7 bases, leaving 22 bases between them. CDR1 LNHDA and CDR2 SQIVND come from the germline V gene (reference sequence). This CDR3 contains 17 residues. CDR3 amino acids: CASSITPGSSPRQPQHF. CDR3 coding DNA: TGTGCCAGTAGTATCACCCCCGGGAGTTCACCAAGACAGCCCCAGCATTTT.

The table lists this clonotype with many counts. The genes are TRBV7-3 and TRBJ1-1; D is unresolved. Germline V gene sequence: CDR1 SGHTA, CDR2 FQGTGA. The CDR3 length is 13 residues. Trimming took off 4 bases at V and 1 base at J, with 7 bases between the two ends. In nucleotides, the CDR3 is TGTGCCAGCAGCTCTGGAAGGAACACTGAAGCTTTCTTT. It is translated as CASSSGRNTEAFF.

The CDR3 nucleotides read TGTGCCAGCAGTTTTCGGTACAGGGTTCAACCTCCGTTGAACACTGAAGCTTTCTTT. Residues: CASSFRYRVQPPLNTEAFF. The genes are TRBV27 and TRBJ1-1; D might be TRBD1 (6 bases). This CDR3 has 19 residues. Trimming removed 3 bases at V and 0 bases at J, with 23 bases between. CDR1 and CDR2 from the germline V gene are MNHEY and SMNVEV (reference sequence).

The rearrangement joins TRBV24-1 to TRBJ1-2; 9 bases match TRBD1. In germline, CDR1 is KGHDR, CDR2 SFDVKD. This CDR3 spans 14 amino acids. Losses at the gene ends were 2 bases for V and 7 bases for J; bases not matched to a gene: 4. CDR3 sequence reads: CATSDSGTGSGYTF. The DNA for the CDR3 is TGTGCCACCAGTGATTCTGGGACAGGGAGTGGCTACACCTTC.

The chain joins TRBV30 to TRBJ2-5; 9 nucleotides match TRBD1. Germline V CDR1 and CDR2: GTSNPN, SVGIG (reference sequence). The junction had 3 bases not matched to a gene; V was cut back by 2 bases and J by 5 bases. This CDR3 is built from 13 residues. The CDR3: CAWSRDRAETQYF. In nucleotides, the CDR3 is TGTGCCTGGAGTCGGGACAGGGCGGAGACCCAGTACTTC. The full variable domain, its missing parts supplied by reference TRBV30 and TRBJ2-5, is SQTIHQWPATLVQPVGSPLSLECTVEGTSNPNLYWYRQAAGRGLQLLFYSVGIGQISSEVPQNLSASRPQDRQFILSSKKLLLSDSGFYLCAWSRDRAETQYFGPGTRLLVL.

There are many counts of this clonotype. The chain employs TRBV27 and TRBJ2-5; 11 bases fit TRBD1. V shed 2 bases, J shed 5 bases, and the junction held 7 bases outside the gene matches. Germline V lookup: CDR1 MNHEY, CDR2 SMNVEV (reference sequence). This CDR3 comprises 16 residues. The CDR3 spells CASSLLSGTGGETQYF. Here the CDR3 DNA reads TGTGCCAGCAGTTTACTGTCCGGGACAGGGGGGGAGACCCAGTACTTC.

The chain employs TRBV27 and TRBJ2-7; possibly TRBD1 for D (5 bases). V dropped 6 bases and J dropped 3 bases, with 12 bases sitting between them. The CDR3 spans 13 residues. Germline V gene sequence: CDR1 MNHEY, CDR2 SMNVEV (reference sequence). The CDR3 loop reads CASRRDRVYEQYF. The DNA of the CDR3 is TGTGCCAGCAGACGCGACAGAGTCTACGAGCAGTACTTC.

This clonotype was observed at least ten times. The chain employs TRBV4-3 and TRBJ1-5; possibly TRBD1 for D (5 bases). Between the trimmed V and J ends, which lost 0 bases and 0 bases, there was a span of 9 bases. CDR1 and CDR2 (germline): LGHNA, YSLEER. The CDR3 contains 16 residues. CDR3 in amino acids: CASSQDTGHSNQPQHF. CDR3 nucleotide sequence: TGCGCCAGCAGCCAAGATACAGGCCATAGCAATCAGCCCCAGCATTTT.

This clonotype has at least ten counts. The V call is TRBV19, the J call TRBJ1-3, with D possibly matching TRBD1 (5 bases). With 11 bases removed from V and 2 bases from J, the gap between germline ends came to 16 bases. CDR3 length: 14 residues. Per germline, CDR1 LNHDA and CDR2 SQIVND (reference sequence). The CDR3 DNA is TGTGCCTCCCAGTGGGGGGAGCCTGGAAACACCATATATTTT. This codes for CASQWGEPGNTIYF.

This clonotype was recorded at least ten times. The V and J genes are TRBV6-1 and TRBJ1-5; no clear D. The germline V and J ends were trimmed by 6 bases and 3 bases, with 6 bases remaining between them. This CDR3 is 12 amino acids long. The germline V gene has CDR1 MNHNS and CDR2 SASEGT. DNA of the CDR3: TGTGCCAGCAGGGGCCCCAATCAGCCCCAGCATTTT. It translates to CASRGPNQPQHF.

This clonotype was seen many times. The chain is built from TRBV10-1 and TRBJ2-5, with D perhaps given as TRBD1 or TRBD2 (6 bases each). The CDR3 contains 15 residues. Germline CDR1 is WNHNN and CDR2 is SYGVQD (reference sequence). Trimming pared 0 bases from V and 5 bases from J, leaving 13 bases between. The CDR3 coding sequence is TGCGCCAGCAGTGAGTCGGACCTCGGGGGCGAGACCCAGTACTTC. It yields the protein CASSESDLGGETQYF.

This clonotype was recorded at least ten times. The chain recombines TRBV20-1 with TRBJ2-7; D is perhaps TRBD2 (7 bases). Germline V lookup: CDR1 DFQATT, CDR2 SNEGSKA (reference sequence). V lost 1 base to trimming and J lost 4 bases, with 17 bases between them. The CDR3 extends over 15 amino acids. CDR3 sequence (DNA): TGCAGTGCTAGAGGGGGGGGACACCACCCTTACGAGCAGTACTTC. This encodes CSARGGGHHPYEQYF.

The CDR3 nucleotides read TGTGCCAGCAGCTTTACAAATCCAGGAATAGGCCTCCCCTACGAGCAGTACTTC. This codes for CASSFTNPGIGLPYEQYF. The chain uses TRBV6-2 or TRBV6-3 and TRBJ2-7; D remains unclear. The CDR3 runs 18 residues. Between the trimmed V and J ends, which lost 6 bases and 2 bases, there was a span of 26 bases. From germline, CDR1 is MNHEY and CDR2 SVGEGT.

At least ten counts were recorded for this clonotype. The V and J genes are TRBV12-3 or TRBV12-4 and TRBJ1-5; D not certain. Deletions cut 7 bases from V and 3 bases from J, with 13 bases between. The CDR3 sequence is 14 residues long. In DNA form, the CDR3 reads TGTGCCAGCACCTGGCGCGCCGTCAATCAGCCCCAGCATTTT. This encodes CASTWRAVNQPQHF.

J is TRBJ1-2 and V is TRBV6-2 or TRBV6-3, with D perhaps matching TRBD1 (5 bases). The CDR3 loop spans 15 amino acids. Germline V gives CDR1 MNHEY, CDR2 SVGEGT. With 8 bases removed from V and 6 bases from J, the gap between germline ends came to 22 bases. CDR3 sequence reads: CASLNEPQGWHGYTF. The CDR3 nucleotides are TGTGCCAGCTTAAACGAGCCGCAGGGCTGGCATGGCTACACCTTC.

The CDR3 protein is CASSSVGQGQETQYF. The CDR3 bases are TGTGCCAGCAGTTCCGTCGGACAGGGCCAAGAGACCCAGTACTTC. The chain combines TRBV28 with TRBJ2-5; TRBD1 matches 8 bases. V dropped 4 bases and J dropped 1; count of bases not matched to a gene: 5. Germline-derived CDR1 and CDR2 are MDHEN and SYDVKM. The CDR3 is 15 amino acids. Looking up the rest from reference TRBV28 and TRBJ2-5 gives the full variable domain: DVKVTQSSRYLVKRTGEKVFLECVQDMDHENMFWYRQDPGLGLRLIYFSYDVKMKEKGDIPEGYSVSREKKERFSLILESASTNQTSMYLCASSSVGQGQETQYFGPGTRLLVL.